Following are 31 T cell receptor beta chains from one sample sequenced in a study of blood T cells in healthy people across ages. Then a second PCR, running roughly 7 to 11 cycles, was carried out with a sample-barcoded 5' primer and a J-beta primer mix. Each CDR3 protein is one row after TCRdb ran MiXCR on the 5' RACE reads. The profile shows roughly 900,000 distinct CDR3 sequences, more than 25% of them singletons. The sequenced sample consisted of blood. The receptors shown here come from a woman of 80 years or more in good health.

This clonotype was detected only once. The rearrangement uses TRBV7-9 and TRBJ2-7, with D possibly being TRBD1 (6 bases). The DNA end is more similar to TRBJ2-5, so the J call may be wrong. Germline assignment: CDR1 SEHNR and CDR2 FQNEAQ (reference sequence). The length of the CDR3 is 15 residues. CDR3 region: CASSPGSNREETQYF. In nucleotides, the CDR3 is TGTGCCAGCAGCCCTGGCTCAAACAGGGAGGAGACCCAGTACTTC.

This chain connects TRBV5-1 to TRBJ2-4; 10 bases are shared with TRBD2. The DNA end favors TRBJ2-7, so the J call may be wrong. This CDR3 has 15 amino acids. In germline, CDR1 is SGHRS, CDR2 YFSETQ. The CDR3 region is CASSLWSGGALEQYF. The CDR3 region has the DNA TGCGCCAGCAGCTTGTGGAGCGGGGGGGCTCTCGAGCAGTACTTC.

On this clonotype itself: A much larger clone sits a single nucleotide away, making a read error possible. The chain couples TRBV18 to TRBJ2-7; D might be TRBD1 (6 bases). The J call is doubtful: the DNA matches TRBJ2-5 better. Germline lookup yields CDR1 KGHSH and CDR2 LQKENI. The CDR3 runs 15 residues. CDR3: CASSPPNRDQGTQYF. The CDR3 nucleotides read TGTGCCAGCTCACCCCCTAACAGGGACCAAGGGACCCAGTACTTC.

This clonotype was recorded at least ten times. The chain is built from TRBV5-5 and TRBJ2-1; possibly TRBD2 for D (5 bases). CDR1 and CDR2 (germline): SGHKS, YYEKEE (reference sequence). The CDR3 length is 16 residues. V lost 1 base to trimming and J lost 0 bases, with 11 bases between them. CDR3 DNA sequence: TGTGCCAGCAGCTTGTCCAGCGGTAACTCCTACAATGAGCAGTTCTTC. The encoded protein is CASSLSSGNSYNEQFF.

This clonotype was found a few times. The CDR3 spells CALASGQLPNNSPLHF. In nucleotides, the CDR3 is TGTGCCTTGGCCTCGGGACAGCTACCAAATAATTCACCCCTCCACTTT. The chain carries TRBV30 and TRBJ1-6; TRBD1 agrees at 7 bases. J gave up 5 bases and V 7 bases, and 14 bases lay outside the gene matches. The CDR3 runs 16 residues. Germline V CDR1 and CDR2: GTSNPN, SVGIG (reference sequence).

Only a few counts were recorded for this clonotype. The chain couples TRBV27 to TRBJ2-7; D might be TRBD1 or TRBD2, each matching 6 bases. Germline CDR1 is MNHEY and CDR2 is SMNVEV (reference sequence). Trimming took off 5 bases at V and 10 bases at J, with 21 bases between the two ends. CDR3 length: 14 amino acids. For the CDR3, the DNA is TGTGCCAGCAGTACCGAACCAGGTCCGGGGGCCCAGTACTTC. Its protein product is CASSTEPGPGAQYF.

This clonotype has at least ten counts. The CDR3 region is CASSPGPRSGANVLTF. The CDR3 region has the DNA TGTGCCAGTAGCCCGGGACCGCGCTCTGGGGCCAACGTCCTGACTTTC. The rearrangement links TRBV19 to TRBJ2-6; TRBD1 or TRBD2 may be the D gene (5 bases each). The germline gives CDR1 LNHDA, CDR2 SQIVND (reference sequence). Trimming stripped 6 bases from V and 0 bases from J, with 12 bases between. This CDR3 is built from 16 residues.

This clonotype has ten or more counts. This chain joins TRBV20-1 and TRBJ2-7; D may be TRBD2 (7 bases). This CDR3 has 13 residues. V lost 3 bases, J lost 3 bases, and 12 bases lay in between. Germline V gene data show CDR1 as DFQATT and CDR2 as SNEGSKA (reference sequence). CDR3 in amino acids: CSASGGGNYEQYF. The CDR3 DNA is TGCAGTGCTAGCGGCGGGGGCAACTACGAGCAGTACTTC.

The chain recombines TRBV10-3 with TRBJ2-7, with 14 bases that match TRBD2. V lost 4 bases, J lost 0 bases, and 5 bases stayed unmatched. Per germline, CDR1 ENHRY and CDR2 SYGVKD. This CDR3 spans 17 amino acids. The CDR3 DNA follows: TGTGCCATCAGTGGGGGACTAGCGGGGGAGATCTCCTACGAGCAGTACTTC. This encodes CAISGGLAGEISYEQYF.

The chain joins TRBV27 to TRBJ1-2; maybe TRBD1 (6 bases). Trimming took off 4 bases at V and 4 bases at J, with 16 bases between the two ends. This CDR3 is built from 15 residues. Germline values: CDR1 MNHEY, CDR2 SMNVEV (reference sequence). CDR3 nucleotides: TGTGCCAGCAGTTGGCAGGAGGGGGGAGGCTATGGCTACACCTTC. This codes for CASSWQEGGGYGYTF.

Ten or more counts support this clonotype. This rearrangement joins TRBV9 to TRBJ2-1; no clear D gene. Germline values: CDR1 SGDLS, CDR2 YYNGEE. V gave up 3 bases and J gave up 5 bases, with 3 bases separating them. The CDR3 runs to 11 residues. The CDR3 protein is CASSADNEQFF. CDR3 DNA: TGTGCCAGCAGCGCGGACAATGAGCAGTTCTTC.

This clonotype occurred many times. The chain joins TRBV20-1 to TRBJ1-2; 11 bases agree with TRBD1. J lost 4 bases, V lost 6 bases, and 7 bases had no gene match. Germline CDR1 DFQATT, CDR2 SNEGSKA (reference sequence). The CDR3 covers 14 residues. DNA of the CDR3: TGCAGTGCCGTCCCGGGACAGGGGGGCTATGGCTACACCTTC. This gives the protein CSAVPGQGGYGYTF.

This clonotype was recorded at least ten times. The V and J genes are TRBV29-1 and TRBJ2-1; D remains unclear. Germline V lookup: CDR1 SQVTM, CDR2 ANQGSEA. There are 13 residues in the CDR3. The V and J ends lost 7 bases and 0 bases respectively, with 10 bases between them. The CDR3, as DNA: TGCAGCGCATGGACGGCCTCCTACAATGAGCAGTTCTTC. Translated, it gives CSAWTASYNEQFF.

As for this clonotype: A much larger clone sits a single nucleotide away, making a read error possible. This chain uses TRBV10-3 with TRBJ1-1; D might be TRBD1 (5 bases). Trimming removed 10 bases at V and 10 bases at J, with 19 bases between. The CDR3 length is 12 residues. Germline V gives CDR1 ENHRY, CDR2 SYGVKD. The CDR3 nucleotides read TGTGCCACCTCCGGGACTCAGTTAGGAGCTTTCTTT. This codes for CATSGTQLGAFF.

The sample holds a few counts of this clonotype. CDR3 coding DNA: TGTGCCAGCAGTCCTCTCTCATCCGGACAGTTGGGGACAGATACGCAGTATTTT. Translated: CASSPLSSGQLGTDTQYF. The chain combines TRBV6-2 or TRBV6-3 with TRBJ2-3, with a weak D call TRBD1 (6 bases). This CDR3 comprises 18 residues. Germline CDR1 MNHEY, CDR2 SVGEGT. Between the trimmed V and J ends, which lost 5 bases and 3 bases, there was a span of 24 bases.

Concerning this clonotype itself: One junction end disagrees with the germline gene, perhaps due to a read error. The chain employs TRBV6-2 or TRBV6-3 and TRBJ2-1; possible D gene TRBD1, 5 bases. The CDR3 covers 16 residues. CDR1 is MNHEY, CDR2 SVGEGT, per germline. For the CDR3, the DNA is TGTGCCACGCTTCCAGGGCTCACCTACTCCTATAATGAGCAGTTCTTC. Its protein product is CATLPGLTYSYNEQFF.

The rearrangement links TRBV27 to TRBJ2-4, with 7 bases aligning to TRBD1. There are 15 residues in the CDR3. J lost 5 bases, V lost 3 bases, and 7 bases had no gene match. CDR1 MNHEY and CDR2 SMNVEV come from the germline V gene (reference sequence). The CDR3 here is CASSFGTTGENIQYF. The CDR3 DNA is TGTGCCAGCAGTTTTGGAACCACAGGGGAAAACATTCAGTACTTC.

CDR3 sequence reads: CATSRGSGNTGELFF. The CDR3 coding sequence is TGTGCCACCAGCAGAGGTTCTGGGAACACCGGGGAGCTGTTTTTT. The chain joins TRBV15 to TRBJ2-2; D gene uncertain. V lost 1 base and J 1 base, leaving 7 bases between the germline ends. CDR1 LNHNV and CDR2 YYDKDF come from the germline V gene (reference sequence). CDR3 length: 15 residues.

This clonotype was counted ten times or more. V gene TRBV6-2 or TRBV6-3 combines with J gene TRBJ2-4, with 10 bases lining up with TRBD1. In germline, CDR1 is MNHEY, CDR2 SVGEGT. This CDR3 has 16 residues. The V gene end was trimmed by 6 bases and the J gene end by 1 base; junction bases not matched to a gene: 6. The CDR3: CASSRGQGLAKNIQYF. The CDR3, as DNA: TGTGCCAGCAGCAGGGGACAGGGGTTGGCCAAAAACATTCAGTACTTC.

This clonotype was seen a handful of times. The chain combines TRBV7-2 with TRBJ2-3, with a tentative D call TRBD1 (5 bases). Between the trimmed V and J ends, which lost 5 bases and 5 bases, there was a span of 17 bases. The CDR3 is made up of 15 amino acids. CDR1 SGHTA and CDR2 FQGNSA come from the germline V gene. CDR3 in amino acids: CASSPGSLTVDTQYF. Written as DNA, the CDR3 is TGTGCCAGCAGCCCAGGGTCCCTAACGGTAGATACGCAGTATTTT.

This chain joins TRBV7-3 and TRBJ2-7; tentative D call: TRBD1 (6 bases). The germline V gene has CDR1 SGHTA and CDR2 FQGTGA. V lost 5 bases and J 6 bases, leaving 14 bases between the germline ends. The CDR3 covers 13 residues. In nucleotides, the CDR3 is TGTGCCAGCAGCCTGCACAGGGATCGCGAGCAGTACTTC. It yields the protein CASSLHRDREQYF.

This clonotype was observed a few times. A read error is possible here, since a much larger clone lies one base away. The chain employs TRBV6-6 and TRBJ2-1; TRBD1 agrees at 7 bases. The last part of the DNA fits TRBJ2-7 better; the J call may be wrong. The length of the CDR3 is 17 residues. In germline, CDR1 is MNHNY, CDR2 SVGAGI (reference sequence). CDR3 residues: CASSYSGRGSSYNEQYF. CDR3 in DNA: TGTGCCAGCAGTTACTCGGGCAGGGGGAGCTCCTACAATGAGCAGTACTTC.

As concerns this clonotype: A read error may explain this, as a much larger clone is one base away. The chain is built from TRBV12-3 or TRBV12-4 and TRBJ2-3; D is tentatively TRBD1 or TRBD2 (6 bases each). The CDR3 covers 14 residues. DNA for the CDR3: TGTGCCAGCAGTTTTTGGGGGAGGACAGATGCGCAGTATTTT. It codes for CASSFWGRTDAQYF.

The CDR3 coding sequence is TGTGCCAGTAGCCCCCAACTAGTTCACTCCTACAATGAGCAGTTCTTC. This encodes CASSPQLVHSYNEQFF. The chain links TRBV19 to TRBJ2-1, with D perhaps matching TRBD2 (5 bases). Trimming removed 6 bases at V and 0 bases at J, with 15 bases between. The CDR3 has 16 residues. The V gene's germline CDR1 is LNHDA and CDR2 SQIVND (reference sequence).

The chain recombines TRBV29-1 with TRBJ1-1; the D gene is possibly TRBD1 (6 bases). Per germline, CDR1 SQVTM and CDR2 ANQGSEA. The CDR3 is made up of 14 amino acids. The germline V and J ends were trimmed by 2 bases and 1 base, with 11 bases remaining between them. The CDR3: CSVEPGGRNTEAFF. The CDR3 DNA sequence: TGCAGCGTTGAACCGGGGGGGCGGAACACTGAAGCTTTCTTT.

Of note for this clonotype: A much larger clone lies one base from this, so it may be a read error. Since no conserved phenylalanine or tryptophan closes the CDR3, a read error is the likely cause. The V call is TRBV7-2, the J call TRBJ2-1; possibly TRBD1 for D (6 bases). This CDR3 is built from 15 residues. Trimming left V 5 bases short and J 0 bases short, with 11 bases between. Germline-derived CDR1 and CDR2 are SGHTA and FQGNSA. CDR3 sequence: CASSRRTASYNEQFV. CDR3 nucleotides: TGTGCCAGCAGCCGTCGGACAGCCTCCTACAATGAGCAGTTCGTC.

In this sample, this clonotype turned up many times. The chain is built from TRBV6-2 or TRBV6-3 and TRBJ2-4, with 11 bases identical to TRBD2. Unmatched junction bases numbered 7, after V lost 6 bases and J lost 0 bases. CDR3 length: 17 amino acids. CDR1 is MNHEY and CDR2 is SVGEGT in the germline V gene. CDR3 sequence: CASSSGGLAVAKNIQYF. The CDR3 DNA sequence: TGTGCCAGCAGCTCAGGGGGACTAGCGGTAGCCAAAAACATTCAGTACTTC.

Comment on this clonotype: The junction departs from the called germline gene at one end, perhaps through a read error. V usage is TRBV7-2 and J usage is TRBJ1-1; 7 bases match TRBD1. The CDR3 covers 14 residues. Germline assignment: CDR1 SGHTA and CDR2 FQGNSA. CDR3 amino acids: CASSVTGMGTEAFF. CDR3 in DNA: TGCGCCAGCAGCGTGACAGGGATGGGGACTGAAGCTTTCTTT.

This clonotype was found many times. The CDR3 DNA is TGTGCCAGCAGCGTAGATGGAGACAGACCCTACGAGCAGTACTTC. Amino acids: CASSVDGDRPYEQYF. This chain connects TRBV9 to TRBJ2-7, with D possibly matching TRBD1 (5 bases). V was cut by 0 bases and J by 2 bases, with 12 bases left in between. This CDR3 contains 15 residues. Germline assignment: CDR1 SGDLS and CDR2 YYNGEE.

V is TRBV6-5 and J is TRBJ2-7; TRBD1 matches at 9 bases. Trimming cost V 6 bases and J 1 base; bases outside gene matches: 7. Per the germline V gene, CDR1 is MNHEY and CDR2 is SVGAGI. The CDR3 length is 15 residues. Written as DNA, the CDR3 is TGTGCCAGCAGGCCACAGGGACAGGGATCCTACGAGCAGTACTTC. This sequence encodes CASRPQGQGSYEQYF.

A note on this clonotype: This may be a read error: a much more frequent sequence differs by one nucleotide. This sequence joins TRBV6-2 or TRBV6-3 and TRBJ2-5, with 8 bases matching TRBD2. This CDR3 has 14 amino acids. V was clipped by 6 bases and J by 1 base; unmatched bases: 4. CDR1 and CDR2 from the germline V gene are MNHEY and SVGEGT. The CDR3 DNA reads as TGTGCCAGCAGGTACGCGGGGGGCCAAGAGACCCAGTACTTC. It translates to CASRYAGGQETQYF.